The source of this T cell receptor (beta chain) is a study of cytomegalovirus exposure and HLA in healthy donors. This clone was seen just once. Its antigen is still unknown. Study results and limitations: Most of the CMV-associated TCR beta chains (in a later analysis) appeared to be HLA-restricted. With DRB1 most and HLA-C fewest, TCR association rates differed between HLA loci in a later analysis.

In the PCR, 60 Vbeta and 13 Jbeta primers were used. Profiling relied on immunoSEQ multiplex PCR, and the TCRdb table lists in-frame clones only, not all of them. The top ten clones hold over 3% of a sample with roughly 150,000 clones, 76% of them seen once. The germline V and J ends were trimmed by 4 bases and 9 bases, with 11 bases remaining between them. Germline-derived CDR1 and CDR2 are SGHNT and YYREEE (reference sequence). The CDR3 covers 12 residues. The TCR comes from a male donor in good health and CMV-seronegative. Specimen: PBMCs. The chain is built from TRBV5-4 and TRBJ1-3; D remains ambiguous. The CDR3 nucleotides read TGTGCCAGCAGCGTGGGAGGTAGCACCATATATTTT. Amino acids: CASSVGGSTIYF.